This T cell receptor (beta chain) was documented in a study of OX40 agonist ivuxolimab in advanced cancers. Findings and caveats of the study: Expanded peripheral T-cell antigen specificity went undetermined.

This clone has just one count. Its target is unknown. CDR3 length: 15 residues. Germline CDR1 and CDR2: LNHNV and YYDKDF (reference sequence). The V gene end was trimmed by 1 base and the J gene end by 5 bases; junction bases not matched to a gene: 2. Sequencing was performed with immunoSEQ multiplex PCR; in TCRdb, only in-frame clones are kept and a portion is missing. The sample includes around 72,000 clones, around 83% of them seen just once. Enrollment shut out patients with autoimmune disease history or systemic immunosuppression. The receptor was derived from an adult with an advanced solid tumor such as melanoma, head and neck, liver or kidney cancer. The chain carries TRBV15 and TRBJ2-5, with 12 bases that match TRBD1. Source: CD4+ or CD8+ T cells sorted from blood, taken in a trial of the OX40 agonist ivuxolimab. CDR3 sequence reads: CATSRAGTGGETQYF. The CDR3 DNA is TGTGCCACCAGCAGAGCCGGGACAGGGGGCGAGACCCAGTACTTC.